This TCR beta chain was identified in a study of regulatory T cells in long-lasting Graves disease. Study-level results: Sharing of public clonotypes was greater in persistent patients (more than 2,500) than in new patients (approximately 940).

Time point meaning: newly diagnosed GD, antithyroid drugs for less than 3 months. PBMC RNA was the source of the TCR library. Combining iRepertoire HTBI primers with Arm-PCR of CDR3 regions, the authors built TCR beta libraries. TCRdb re-called the multiplex PCR reads with MiXCR, one entry per CDR3 protein. The data show under 400,000 distinct CDR3 sequences, approximately 16% seen once. The CDR3 extends over 16 amino acids. Germline CDR1 and CDR2: MNHNS and SASEGT. Trimming took 5 bases from V and 0 from J, leaving 16 bases between them. In its sample, this clonotype was seen a few times. Its matching antigen is unknown. This sample also appeared in a second study, on T cells in Graves' hyperthyroidism and ophthalmopathy.

The chain employs TRBV6-1 and TRBJ1-1, with D tentatively TRBD1 (5 bases). This TCR was recovered from a man aged 35 to 55 with Graves disease. Sequences were derived from peripheral blood mononuclear cells (PBMCs), sampled at new diagnosis, from a patient treated with antithyroid drugs. The CDR3, as DNA: TGTGCCAGCAGTCCACAGGCGATCGGAATGAACACTGAAGCTTTCTTT. It codes for CASSPQAIGMNTEAFF.